The 9 T cell receptor beta chains presented below share a single source sample, sequenced in a study of blood T cells in healthy people across ages. A second PCR, run for about 7 to 11 cycles, used a sample-barcoded 5' primer plus a J-beta primer mix. Each CDR3 protein is one row after TCRdb ran MiXCR on the 5' RACE reads. The data contain 730,000 or so distinct CDR3 sequences, 35% to 45% of them seen just once; the ten biggest clones take up 20% to 25%. Sequenced: blood. The receptors stem from a woman aged 60 to 75 in good health.

This chain joins TRBV2 and TRBJ1-1, with unresolved D. Trimming left V 2 bases short and J 4 bases short, with 11 bases between. The CDR3 covers 14 residues. Germline values: CDR1 SNHLY, CDR2 FYNNEI. CDR3 in DNA: TGTGCCAGCAGTGAAAGATTCCGGACCACTGAAGCTTTCTTT. Translated: CASSERFRTTEAFF.

This clonotype was picked up one time. This sequence may be a read error, since a much larger clone differs from it by one base. V usage is TRBV6-1 and J usage is TRBJ2-3; 9 positions match TRBD2. Germline CDR1 reads MNHNS; CDR2 reads SASEGT. The CDR3 spans 16 residues. J was trimmed by 7 bases and V by 6 bases; bases with no gene match: 14. CDR3 region: CASSPTGGGGAYTQYF. DNA for the CDR3: TGTGCCAGCAGCCCCACGGGTGGCGGGGGGGCCTATACGCAGTATTTT.

This clonotype appeared a few times. V and J are TRBV12-3 or TRBV12-4 and TRBJ2-5, with 8 bases matching TRBD2. This CDR3 contains 14 residues. Unmatched junction bases numbered 3, after V lost 2 bases and J lost 4 bases. CDR3 amino acids: CASSLFGGAETQYF. CDR3 nucleotides: TGTGCCAGCAGTTTATTCGGGGGGGCAGAGACCCAGTACTTC.

On this clonotype itself: Relative to the germline gene, one junction end is altered; a read error may explain this. This sequence joins TRBV7-8 and TRBJ1-2; TRBD1 matches 7 bases. The V gene's germline CDR1 is SGHVS and CDR2 FQNEAQ. The CDR3 is 15 residues long. The CDR3 region is CASSSVPDRPNGCTF. The CDR3, as DNA: TGTGCCAGCAGCTCTGTTCCGGACAGGCCGAATGGCTGCACCTTC.

The rearrangement links TRBV13 to TRBJ2-7, with 9 bases matching TRBD2. Germline assignment: CDR1 PRHDT and CDR2 FYEKMQ (reference sequence). Trimming cost V 5 bases and J 5 bases; bases outside gene matches: 13. This CDR3 has 16 residues. The CDR3 DNA follows: TGTGCCAGCAGCAGGGAGGGACTAGCCATTTCCCACGAGCAGTACTTC. Residues: CASSREGLAISHEQYF.

CDR3 residues: CASSQVGTVNTEAFF. The CDR3 region has the DNA TGTGCCAGCAGCCAAGTAGGGACAGTGAACACTGAAGCTTTCTTT. The chain uses TRBV4-2 and TRBJ1-1, with 7 bases identical to TRBD1. V was clipped by 1 base and J by 0 bases; unmatched bases: 2. The CDR3 contains 15 residues. Germline assignment: CDR1 LGHNA and CDR2 YNFKEQ.

The rearrangement links TRBV2 to TRBJ1-5; D is possibly TRBD1 (6 bases). The CDR3 runs to 13 residues. CDR1 and CDR2 (germline): SNHLY, FYNNEI. V lost 7 bases to trimming and J lost 5 bases, with 12 bases between them. CDR3 in amino acids: CASNTGFDQPQHF. The DNA for the CDR3 is TGTGCCAGCAACACAGGGTTCGATCAGCCCCAGCATTTT.

The V call is TRBV7-3, the J call TRBJ2-5; D not certain. The J call could be wrong; TRBJ2-7 is a better fit for the DNA end. This CDR3 contains 15 residues. Germline CDR1 reads SGHTA; CDR2 reads FQGTGA. CDR3 in amino acids: CASSEGKGAPNEQYF. In nucleotides, the CDR3 is TGTGCCAGCAGCGAAGGAAAGGGCGCCCCCAACGAGCAGTACTTC.

The chain is built from TRBV20-1 and TRBJ2-7; 9 bases align to TRBD1. Germline CDR1 DFQATT, CDR2 SNEGSKA (reference sequence). The CDR3 has 14 amino acids. Trimming removed 5 bases from V and 0 bases from J; junction bases left unmatched: 5. CDR3 in amino acids: CSAARTGDSYEQYF. CDR3 nucleotides: TGCAGTGCTGCCCGGACAGGGGACTCCTACGAGCAGTACTTC.